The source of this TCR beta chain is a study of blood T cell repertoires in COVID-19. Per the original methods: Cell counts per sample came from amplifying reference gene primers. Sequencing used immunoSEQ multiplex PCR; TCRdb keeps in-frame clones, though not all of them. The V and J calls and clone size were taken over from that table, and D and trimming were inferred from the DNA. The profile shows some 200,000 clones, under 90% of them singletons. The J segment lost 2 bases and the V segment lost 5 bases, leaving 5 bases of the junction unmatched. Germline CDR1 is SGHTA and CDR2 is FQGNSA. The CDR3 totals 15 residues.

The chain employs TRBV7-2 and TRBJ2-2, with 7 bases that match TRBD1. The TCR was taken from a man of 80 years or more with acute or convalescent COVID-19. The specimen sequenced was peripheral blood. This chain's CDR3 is CASSRDRTNTGELFF. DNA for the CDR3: TGTGCCAGCAGCCGGGACAGAACAAACACCGGGGAGCTGTTTTTT.